This T cell receptor gamma chain is drawn from a study of intestinal T cells in coeliac disease. Ten formalin-fixed paraffin-embedded scrolls, each 5 µm thick, supplied each case's genomic DNA. Germline V gene lookup returns CDR1 GITISATS and CDR2 ISYDGTV (reference sequence). Trimming at V came to 3 bases and at J to 7 bases, leaving 6 bases not matched to a gene. The CDR3 spans 12 residues. Using 200 to 250 ng of biopsy DNA, TRG was amplified with LymphoTrack primers. TCRdb redid the clone calls on the multiplex PCR reads with CATT. The sample has several hundred gamma-chain clones, approximately 53% seen once.

Sequenced input: a duodenal biopsy. The chain has TRGV9 and TRGJ1 or TRGJ2. The receptor was derived from a human donor with celiac disease. CDR3 loop: CALWEHRYKKLF. DNA of the CDR3: TGTGCCTTGTGGGAGCATAGGTATAAGAAACTCTTT.